This paragraph reports one TCR beta chain. Its specificity is not known. This entry belongs to a study of cytomegalovirus exposure and HLA in healthy donors. The PCR was carried out with 60 Vbeta primers and 13 Jbeta primers. The assay was immunoSEQ multiplex PCR, and TCRdb's table has in-frame clones only and misses some. This table has around 150,000 clones, roughly two thirds appearing once. Germline assignment: CDR1 SGHTA and CDR2 FQGNSA. The CDR3 totals 15 residues. The V end was cut by 2 bases, the J end by 1 base, with 11 bases between. General study points: The study put about 180 TCR beta chains on its list as cytomegalovirus-associated. Several V segments, TRBV6-2 and TRBV6-3 among them, could not be told apart and were dropped.

The sample consisted of PBMCs. V usage is TRBV7-2 and J usage is TRBJ1-1; no definite D call. The sequence derives from a young woman in good health and CMV-seropositive. The CDR3 nucleotides are TGTGCCAGCAGCTTAACTCCTGGAGGGAACACTGAAGCTTTCTTT. Its protein is CASSLTPGGNTEAFF.